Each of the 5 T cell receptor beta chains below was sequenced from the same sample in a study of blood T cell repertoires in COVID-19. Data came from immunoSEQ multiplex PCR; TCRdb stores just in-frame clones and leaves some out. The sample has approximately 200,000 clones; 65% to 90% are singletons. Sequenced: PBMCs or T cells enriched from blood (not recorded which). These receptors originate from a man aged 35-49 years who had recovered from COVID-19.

The DNA for the CDR3 is TGTGCCAGCAGCGTGCGGGAGAGTCCCGGCGGGGAGCTGTTTTTT. Its protein product is CASSVRESPGGELFF. The chain couples TRBV9 to TRBJ2-2; TRBD2 matches 7 bases. CDR3 length: 15 residues. Trimming at V came to 2 bases and at J to 7 bases, leaving 8 bases not matched to a gene. The germline gives CDR1 SGDLS, CDR2 YYNGEE.

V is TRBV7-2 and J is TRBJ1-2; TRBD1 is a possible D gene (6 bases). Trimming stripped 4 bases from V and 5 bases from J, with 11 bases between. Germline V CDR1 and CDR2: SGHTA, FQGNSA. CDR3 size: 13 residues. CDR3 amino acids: CASSWTEFYGYTF. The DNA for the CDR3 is TGTGCCAGCAGCTGGACAGAGTTTTATGGCTACACCTTC.

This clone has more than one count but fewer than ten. The CDR3 loop is CASRYGSEQFF. CDR3 DNA: TGTGCCAGCAGATACGGGAGTGAGCAGTTCTTC. The chain is built from TRBV2 and TRBJ2-1; D possibly corresponds to TRBD2 (6 bases). V was pared by 6 bases and J by 9 bases, with 9 bases between. Germline V gene lookup returns CDR1 SNHLY and CDR2 FYNNEI. This CDR3 is 11 amino acids long.

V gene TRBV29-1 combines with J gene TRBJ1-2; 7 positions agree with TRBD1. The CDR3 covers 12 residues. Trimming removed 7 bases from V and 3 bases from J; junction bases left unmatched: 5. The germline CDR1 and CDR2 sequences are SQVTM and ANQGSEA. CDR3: CSATGADYGYTF. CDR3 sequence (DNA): TGCAGCGCTACAGGGGCCGACTATGGCTACACCTTC.

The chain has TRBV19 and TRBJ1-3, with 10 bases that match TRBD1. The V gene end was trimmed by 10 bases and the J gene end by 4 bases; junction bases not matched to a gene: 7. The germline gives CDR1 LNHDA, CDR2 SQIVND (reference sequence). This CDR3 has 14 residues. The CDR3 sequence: CATRDRGFGNTIYF. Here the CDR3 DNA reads TGTGCCACCCGGGACAGGGGTTTCGGAAACACCATATATTTT.